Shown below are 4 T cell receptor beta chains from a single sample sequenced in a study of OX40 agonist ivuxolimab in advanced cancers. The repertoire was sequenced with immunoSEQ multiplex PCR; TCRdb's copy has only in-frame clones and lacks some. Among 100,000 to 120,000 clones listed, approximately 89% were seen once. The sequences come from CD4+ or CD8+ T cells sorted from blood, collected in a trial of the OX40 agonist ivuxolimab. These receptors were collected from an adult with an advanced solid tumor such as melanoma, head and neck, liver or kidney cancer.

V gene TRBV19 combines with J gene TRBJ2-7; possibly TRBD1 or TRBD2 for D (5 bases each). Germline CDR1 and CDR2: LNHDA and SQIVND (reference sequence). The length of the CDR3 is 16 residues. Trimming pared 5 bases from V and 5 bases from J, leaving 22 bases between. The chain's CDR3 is CASSAPQGWERNEQYF. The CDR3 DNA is TGTGCCAGTAGTGCCCCTCAGGGATGGGAGAGGAACGAGCAGTACTTC.

Here the CDR3 DNA reads TGCGCCAGCAGCCAAGTGGGGCTCACTCGAGAGACCCAGTACTTC. It translates to CASSQVGLTRETQYF. This sequence joins TRBV4-1 and TRBJ2-5; D is possibly TRBD1 (5 bases). Germline assignment: CDR1 MGHRA and CDR2 YSYEKL. The CDR3 extends over 15 amino acids. The ends were cut back, 1 base at V and 4 bases at J, with 13 bases in the middle.

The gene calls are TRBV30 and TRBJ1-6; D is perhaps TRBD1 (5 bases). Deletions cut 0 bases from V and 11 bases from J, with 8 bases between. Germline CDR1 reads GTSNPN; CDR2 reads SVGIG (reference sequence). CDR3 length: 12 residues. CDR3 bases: TGTGCCTGGAGTGTACTGGGGGCACCCCTCCACTTT. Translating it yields CAWSVLGAPLHF.

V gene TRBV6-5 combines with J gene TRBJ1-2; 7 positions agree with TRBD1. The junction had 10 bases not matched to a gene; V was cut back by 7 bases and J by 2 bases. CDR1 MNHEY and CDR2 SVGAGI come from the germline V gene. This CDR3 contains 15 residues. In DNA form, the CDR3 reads TGTGCCAGCACTAGACAGGGAGGATCGAACTATGGCTACACCTTC. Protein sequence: CASTRQGGSNYGYTF.